This T cell receptor (beta chain) was retrieved from a study of cytomegalovirus exposure and HLA in healthy donors. This clone was observed a handful of times. What it binds is unknown. These donors counted as nominally healthy when sampled, but unrecorded immune exposures were likely. PCR amplification relied on 60 Vbeta primers (plus 13 Jbeta primers). The repertoire was sequenced with immunoSEQ multiplex PCR; TCRdb's copy has only in-frame clones and lacks some. The table records around 130,000 clones, about 8.5% of them present only once. Study-wide findings and caveats: In an earlier analysis, in 540 or so donors, most V segments appeared productive either ~90% or ~30% of the time. TCR beta V- and J-gene trimming was later associated with a missense DCLRE1C variant.

This TCR was sampled from a man aged 35 to 55 in good health and CMV-seronegative. Sequencing input: PBMCs.

As DNA, the CDR3 is TGTGCCAGCAGTTACGGTTGGGAGGACCTGAACACTGAAGCTTTCTTT. This encodes CASSYGWEDLNTEAFF. V gene TRBV6-5 combines with J gene TRBJ1-1; D remains unclear. Germline V gives CDR1 MNHEY, CDR2 SVGAGI. Trimming took 2 bases from V and 0 from J, leaving 13 bases between them. The CDR3 length is 16 residues.